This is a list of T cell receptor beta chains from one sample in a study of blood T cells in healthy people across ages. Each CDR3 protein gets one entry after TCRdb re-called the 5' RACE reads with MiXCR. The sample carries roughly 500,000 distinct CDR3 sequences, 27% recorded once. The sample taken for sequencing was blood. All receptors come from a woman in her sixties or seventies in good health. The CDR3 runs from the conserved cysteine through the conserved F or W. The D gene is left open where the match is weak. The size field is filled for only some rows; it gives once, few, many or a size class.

CDR3nt: TGCAGTGCTACCCTATCAGGGGGACGCGGATATAATCAGCCCCAGCATTTT; CDR3aa: CSATLSGGRGYNQPQHF; abundance: -; j_gene: TRBJ1-5; d_gene: TRBD1; v_gene: TRBV20-1
CDR3nt: TGTGCCAGCTCATATTCCGGGGCTGTCTACACCTTC; CDR3aa: CASSYSGAVYTF; abundance: few; j_gene: TRBJ1-2; d_gene: -; v_gene: TRBV18
CDR3nt: TGTGCCAGCAGCCCCCTTCCTAACTATGGCTACACCTTC; CDR3aa: CASSPLPNYGYTF; abundance: -; j_gene: TRBJ1-2; d_gene: -; v_gene: TRBV12-3/TRBV12-4
CDR3nt: TGCGCCAGCAGCCTGTTTGGGGGGGACAATGAGCAGTTCTTC; CDR3aa: CASSLFGGDNEQFF; abundance: -; j_gene: TRBJ2-1; d_gene: TRBD2; v_gene: TRBV5-1
CDR3nt: TGTGCCAGCAGCCGTGGTGGGGGATCGAACGAGCAGTACTTC; CDR3aa: CASSRGGGSNEQYF; abundance: -; j_gene: TRBJ2-7; d_gene: -; v_gene: TRBV7-9
CDR3nt: TGTGCCAGCAGCCCGGGCCTAACTTGGACCGGGGAGCTGTTTTTT; CDR3aa: CASSPGLTWTGELFF; abundance: few; j_gene: TRBJ2-2; d_gene: -; v_gene: TRBV6-5
CDR3nt: TGCGCCGTCCGGGGGCGCGTGAATGAGCAGTTCTTC; CDR3aa: CAVRGRVNEQFF; abundance: few; j_gene: TRBJ2-1; d_gene: -; v_gene: TRBV20-1
CDR3nt: TGTGCCATCAGTGAAACAGATACGCAGTATTTT; CDR3aa: CAISETDTQYF; abundance: many; j_gene: TRBJ2-3; d_gene: -; v_gene: TRBV10-3
CDR3nt: TGTGCCAGCAGCTTAGCGCGGGGGTGGCAAGAGACCCAGTACTTC; CDR3aa: CASSLARGWQETQYF; abundance: -; j_gene: TRBJ2-5; d_gene: TRBD2; v_gene: TRBV7-2
CDR3nt: TGTGCCAGCAGCTTCCCAGGGAGGGAAGCTTTCTTT; CDR3aa: CASSFPGREAFF; abundance: -; j_gene: TRBJ1-1; d_gene: -; v_gene: TRBV7-2
CDR3nt: TGTGCCAGCAGTGACAGGGCTTACACCGGGGAGCTGTTTTTT; CDR3aa: CASSDRAYTGELFF; abundance: -; j_gene: TRBJ2-2; d_gene: -; v_gene: TRBV2
CDR3nt: TGCGCCAGCAGCCGAAGTACCGGGGACTCCTACGAGCAGTACTTC; CDR3aa: CASSRSTGDSYEQYF; abundance: -; j_gene: TRBJ2-7; d_gene: -; v_gene: TRBV4-3
CDR3nt: TGTGCCACCAGTGATCCCAGGGGATCTGGAAACACCATATATTTT; CDR3aa: CATSDPRGSGNTIYF; abundance: few; j_gene: TRBJ1-3; d_gene: -; v_gene: TRBV24-1